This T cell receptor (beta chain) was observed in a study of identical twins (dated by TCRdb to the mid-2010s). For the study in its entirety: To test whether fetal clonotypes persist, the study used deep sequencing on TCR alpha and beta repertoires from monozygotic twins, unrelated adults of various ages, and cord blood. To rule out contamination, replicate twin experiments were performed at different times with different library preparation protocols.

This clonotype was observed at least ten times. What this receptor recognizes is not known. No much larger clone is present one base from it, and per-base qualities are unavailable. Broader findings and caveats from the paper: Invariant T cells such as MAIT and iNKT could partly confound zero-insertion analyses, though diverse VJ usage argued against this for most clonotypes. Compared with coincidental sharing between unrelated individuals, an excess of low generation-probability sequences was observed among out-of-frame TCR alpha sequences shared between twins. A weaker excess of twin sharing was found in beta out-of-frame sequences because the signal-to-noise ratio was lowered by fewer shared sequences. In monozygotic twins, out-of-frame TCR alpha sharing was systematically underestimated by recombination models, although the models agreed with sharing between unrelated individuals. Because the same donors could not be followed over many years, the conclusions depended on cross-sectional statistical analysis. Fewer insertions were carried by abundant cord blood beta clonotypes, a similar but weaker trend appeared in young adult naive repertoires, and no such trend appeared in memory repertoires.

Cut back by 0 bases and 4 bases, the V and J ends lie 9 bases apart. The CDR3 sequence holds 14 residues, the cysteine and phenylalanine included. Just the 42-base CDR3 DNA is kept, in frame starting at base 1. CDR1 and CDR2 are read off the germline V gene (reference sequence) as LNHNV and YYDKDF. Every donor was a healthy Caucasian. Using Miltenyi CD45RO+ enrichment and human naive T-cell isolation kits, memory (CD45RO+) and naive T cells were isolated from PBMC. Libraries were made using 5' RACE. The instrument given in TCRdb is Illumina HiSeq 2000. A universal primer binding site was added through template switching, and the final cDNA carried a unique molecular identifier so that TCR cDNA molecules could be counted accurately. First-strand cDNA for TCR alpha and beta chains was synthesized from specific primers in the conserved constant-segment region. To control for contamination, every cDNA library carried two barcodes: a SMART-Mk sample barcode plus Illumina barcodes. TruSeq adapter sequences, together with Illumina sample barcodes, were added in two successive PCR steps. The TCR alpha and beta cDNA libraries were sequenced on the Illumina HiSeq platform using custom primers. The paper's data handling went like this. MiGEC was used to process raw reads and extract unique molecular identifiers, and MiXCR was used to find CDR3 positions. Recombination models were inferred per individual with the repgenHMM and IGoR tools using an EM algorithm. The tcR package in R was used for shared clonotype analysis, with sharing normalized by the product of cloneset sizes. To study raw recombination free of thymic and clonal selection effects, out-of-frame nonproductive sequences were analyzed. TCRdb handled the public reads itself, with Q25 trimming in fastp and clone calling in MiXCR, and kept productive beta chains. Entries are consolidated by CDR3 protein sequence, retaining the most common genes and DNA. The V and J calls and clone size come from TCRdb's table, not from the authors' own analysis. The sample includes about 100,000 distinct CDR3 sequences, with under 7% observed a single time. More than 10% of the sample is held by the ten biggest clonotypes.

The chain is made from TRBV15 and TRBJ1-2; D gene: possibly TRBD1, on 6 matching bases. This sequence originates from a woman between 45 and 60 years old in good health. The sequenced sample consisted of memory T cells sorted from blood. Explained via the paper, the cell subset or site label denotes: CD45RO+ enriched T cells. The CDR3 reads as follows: CATSRDGRGYGYTF. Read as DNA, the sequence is TGTGCCACCAGCAGAGATGGCAGGGGCTATGGCTACACCTTC.